This T cell receptor beta chain derives from a study of vaccination and CD4 T cells after COVID-19. Treatment here: approximately nine-day PBMC culture with coronavirus spike peptide pools or control peptides (ViraFEST assay). Comments on this clonotype: Its target is not known.

The Oncomine TCR Beta short-read assay was what sequenced the DNA obtained from cultured CD4+ T cells. TCRdb re-derived calls from the PCR reads in MiXCR, one entry per CDR3 protein. Of about 15,000 distinct CDR3 sequences in the sample, roughly 52% were seen once. This CDR3 is 15 amino acids long. Deletions cut 6 bases from V and 3 bases from J, with 20 bases between. From germline, CDR1 is DFQATT and CDR2 SNEGSKA (reference sequence). The chain carries TRBV20-1 and TRBJ1-2; D is unresolved. What was sequenced was CD4+ T cells from blood, cultured in vitro. The clonotype originates from a human donor who had recovered from COVID-19. DNA for the CDR3: TGCAGTGCGCACTCGGGAGCCCAGTGGGACTATGGCTACACCTTC. Its protein product is CSAHSGAQWDYGYTF.